This TCR beta chain was identified in a study of cytomegalovirus exposure and HLA in healthy donors (dated by TCRdb to the late 2010s). As for the study more broadly: A later analysis indicated that the roughly 120 validation repertoires were generated on the platform also employed for the roughly 720 repertoires of the first cohort. The study aimed to test whether cataloging public T cell receptors could reveal signatures of past pathogen exposure. A separate validation cohort of about 110 different subjects was used in addition to the approximately 640-subject first cohort. To predict cytomegalovirus infection status, the study combined high-throughput TCR immunosequencing, statistical association of individual TCRs with disease status, and machine learning. The research as a whole found: A later analysis lacked HLA typing for the validation cohort, so it scored co-occurrence in that cohort across all 120 repertoires. The study gave a list of about 160 TCR beta chains associated with cytomegalovirus. The authors suggested that the approach could potentially be extended to other disease states and immunological phenotypes. Across donors, most TCR sequences were observed very rarely, whereas some public TCRs were present in many individuals. The classifier was reported to diagnose cytomegalovirus status with high specificity and sensitivity in both the original cohort and the validation cohort. In a later analysis, TCRs clustered in the first cohort were found to also tend to co-occur in the 120 or so validation repertoires, with about 94% of cluster scores above 0. Three of the identified cytomegalovirus-associated TCR beta chains were confirmed in vitro to be specific for cytomegalovirus antigens.

Separate from the roughly 650-subject first cohort, the validation cohort of roughly 130 subjects was the group to which the donors belonged. Details on this clone: Its antigen has not been determined. It has no much larger one-base neighbor in the sample; base qualities were not kept.

The germline V gene specifies SQVTM as CDR1 and ANQGSEA as CDR2. The CDR3 contains 12 residues, cysteine and phenylalanine counted. Only the CDR3 portion is preserved as DNA: 36 bases, with reading frame beginning at the first base. V is reduced by 7 bases and J by 2 bases, leaving a spacing of 11 bases between them. The library relied on the immunoSEQ multiplex PCR assay. In the authors' own workflow: A statistical classification framework was built to diagnose cytomegalovirus status from the catalog of TCR beta chain sequences. Entries here come from immuneACCESS through TCRdb and include only in-frame sequences with V and J called. Some clones fail to appear in such tables; in the studies checked, an unresolved V gene covers under half of the shortfall, and the cause of the remainder is unknown. D and trimming were read from the DNA, whereas the V and J calls and clone size are those reported in that table. The sample table holds some 120,000 clones, of which about 88% were seen once. Of the sample, approximately 1% falls within the top ten clones.

Sequencing used PBMCs. The sequence came from a woman between 18 and 30 years old in good health and CMV-seronegative. The chain was built from TRBV29-1 and TRBJ1-2; the D gene cannot be resolved reliably. At the DNA level, the sequence is TGCAGCGCATTGACCGGGAACTATGGCTACACCTTC. This translates into CSALTGNYGYTF.